Here is one T cell receptor beta chain with its context. Antigen specificity is unknown. Sequencing used immunoSEQ multiplex PCR; TCRdb keeps in-frame clones, though not all of them. The sample includes about 1 million clones, about 70% seen only once; the top ten take approximately 1.5%. V gave up 0 bases and J gave up 0 bases; unmatched junction bases: 5. CDR1 and CDR2 from the germline V gene are SGHRS and YFSETQ. The length of the CDR3 is 17 residues. Every donor, a Caucasian adult, lived in Nashville, Tennessee. A CD45RA+ naive subset and a CD45RA-negative memory subset were split from CD4+ cells. The sample is drawn from a study of shared clonotypes between healthy human individuals. Findings of the study overall: For sorted subsets, rarefaction showed incomplete sequencing despite large depth. Only blood was sampled; tissue repertoires likely differ.

The material sequenced was memory CD4+ T cells sorted from blood. Documented subset: CD45RA-negative fraction. The TCR sequence derives from a man aged 18 to 30 in good health. This rearrangement joins TRBV5-1 to TRBJ1-4; 7 nucleotides match TRBD1. CDR3 bases: TGCGCCAGCAGCTTGGTACAGGGGCGAACAACTAATGAAAAACTGTTTTTT. Protein product: CASSLVQGRTTNEKLFF.